This T cell receptor beta chain came from a study of T-cell memory formation after mild COVID-19. Study-level results: Of the contracting clones, CD4+ ones lay mainly in CM and EM, and CD8+ ones in EMRA.

In its sample, this clonotype was seen a few times. Its target is not known. Germline V gene lookup returns CDR1 DFQATT and CDR2 SNEGSKA (reference sequence). With 6 bases removed from V and 0 bases from J, the gap between germline ends came to 12 bases. The CDR3 sequence is 14 residues long. Amplification by 5'RACE using constant-segment primers produced TCR alpha and TCR beta cDNA libraries that carried sample barcodes and UMIs. TCRdb independently ran MiXCR on the 5' RACE reads; one entry per CDR3 protein. Here the sample spans 120,000 to 150,000 distinct CDR3 sequences, 14% to 15% being singletons.

This TCR was sampled from an adult woman who had mild COVID-19 (a few samples of this study predate the infection). Cell type and time point are not known. The sample comprised PBMCs or a T cell subset sorted from them (not recorded which). The rearrangement links TRBV20-1 to TRBJ1-5; the D gene is possibly TRBD1 (5 bases). CDR3 coding DNA: TGCAGTGCCTGGGACCGTTATAGCAATCAGCCCCAGCATTTT. It specifies CSAWDRYSNQPQHF.